This TCR beta chain was profiled in a study of CD8+ T cells in alopecia areata. In germline, CDR1 is SNHLY, CDR2 FYNNEI. Between the trimmed V and J ends, which lost 7 bases and 1 base, there was a span of 10 bases. This CDR3 is built from 13 residues. This sample's treatment: oral pan-JAK inhibitor, 5-10 mg twice daily. RNA extraction and reverse transcription yielded cDNA as sequencing template. Data came from immunoSEQ multiplex PCR; TCRdb stores just in-frame clones and leaves some out. This table holds some 200,000 clones, around two fifths found once. The source material was CD4+ T cells sorted from blood, sampled at approximately week 36, from a patient treated with tofacitinib. This TCR came from a human donor with alopecia areata. This chain joins TRBV2 and TRBJ1-1; no reliable D call. The CDR3 DNA is TGTGCCAGCATCCAAGAGGCGAACACTGAAGCTTTCTTT. Translation gives CASIQEANTEAFF.